A selection of T cell receptor beta chains follows, all from one sample in a study of CD8 T cells in ankylosing spondylitis. TCRdb reprocessed the 5' RACE reads via MiXCR and lists one record per CDR3 protein. Of about 240,000 distinct CDR3 sequences in the sample, 20% to 30% are singletons; the top ten hold 0.6% to 0.75%. Sequencing used blood, either unsorted or a sorted T cell fraction (not recorded which). The receptor set was obtained from a male donor with ankylosing spondylitis or in good health (not recorded which). Both conserved end residues are part of each CDR3. The order of the fields is V gene, J gene, D gene, clone size, CDR3 DNA, CDR3 protein. D genes are given only for firm matches. Size values are once, few and many counts, or a class for expanded clones, and some rows have none.

v_call: TRBV3-1
j_call: TRBJ1-5
d_call: -
clone_size: many
cdr3_nt: TGTGCCAGCAGCCAAACCCTCAATCAGCCCCAGCATTTT
cdr3_aa: CASSQTLNQPQHF

v_call: TRBV7-6
j_call: TRBJ2-1
d_call: -
clone_size: many
cdr3_nt: TGTGCCAGCAGCCCACGGGCTCCGGGTTTGAGCTCCTACAATGAGCAGTTCTTC
cdr3_aa: CASSPRAPGLSSYNEQFF

v_call: TRBV27
j_call: TRBJ1-1
d_call: TRBD1
clone_size: -
cdr3_nt: TGTGCCAGCAGTCCCCCGGGACAGTGGAACACTGAAGCTTTCTTT
cdr3_aa: CASSPPGQWNTEAFF

v_call: TRBV20-1
j_call: TRBJ1-4
d_call: -
clone_size: few
cdr3_nt: TGCAGTTGCAGTGGGAATGAAAAACTGTTTTTT
cdr3_aa: CSCSGNEKLFF

v_call: TRBV29-1
j_call: TRBJ2-7
d_call: -
clone_size: -
cdr3_nt: TGCAGCGTTGTGAGGGACAACAACGAGCAGTACTTC
cdr3_aa: CSVVRDNNEQYF

v_call: TRBV20-1
j_call: TRBJ1-5
d_call: -
clone_size: few
cdr3_nt: TGCAGTGCCACGACGGGGAATCACCCCCAGCATTTT
cdr3_aa: CSATTGNHPQHF

v_call: TRBV10-3
j_call: TRBJ2-7
d_call: TRBD2
clone_size: many
cdr3_nt: TGTGCCATCCAAAAGGGACTAGTCACCTACGAGCAGTACTTC
cdr3_aa: CAIQKGLVTYEQYF

v_call: TRBV24-1
j_call: TRBJ2-7
d_call: -
clone_size: many
cdr3_nt: TGTGCCACCAGTGATTTGTACGGCGAGCAGTACTTC
cdr3_aa: CATSDLYGEQYF

v_call: TRBV9
j_call: TRBJ2-1
d_call: -
clone_size: -
cdr3_nt: TGTGCCAGCAGCGTAGTGGATAGCGACTACAATGAGCAGTTCTTC
cdr3_aa: CASSVVDSDYNEQFF

v_call: TRBV2
j_call: TRBJ2-1
d_call: TRBD2
clone_size: -
cdr3_nt: TGTGCCAGCAGTGAACTGGGCGGGGGATACAATGAGCAGTTCTTC
cdr3_aa: CASSELGGGYNEQFF

v_call: TRBV7-3
j_call: TRBJ2-5
d_call: -
clone_size: many
cdr3_nt: TGTGCCAGCAGCCCTAACCGGGAAGAGACCCAGTACTTC
cdr3_aa: CASSPNREETQYF

v_call: TRBV5-6
j_call: TRBJ2-2
d_call: -
clone_size: many
cdr3_nt: TGTGCCAGCAGCTTGGAAGGGGCGCGCACCGGGGAGCTGTTTTTT
cdr3_aa: CASSLEGARTGELFF

v_call: TRBV30
j_call: TRBJ2-5
d_call: TRBD1
clone_size: few
cdr3_nt: TGTGCCTGGAATTTAGCAGGGGGTCAAGAGACCCAGTACTTC
cdr3_aa: CAWNLAGGQETQYF

v_call: TRBV12-3/TRBV12-4
j_call: TRBJ1-1
d_call: -
clone_size: few
cdr3_nt: TGTGCCAGCTGGCCGGGCAGGGGGAACACTGAAGCTTTCTTT
cdr3_aa: CASWPGRGNTEAFF

v_call: TRBV18
j_call: TRBJ2-7
d_call: -
clone_size: -
cdr3_nt: TGTGCCAGCTCACCACAGCCTACTGTCTACGAGCAGTACTTC
cdr3_aa: CASSPQPTVYEQYF

v_call: TRBV5-6
j_call: TRBJ2-7
d_call: TRBD2
clone_size: many
cdr3_nt: TGTGCCAGCAGCCCCGTCCTAGCGGGGGCCTCCTACGAGCAGTACTTC
cdr3_aa: CASSPVLAGASYEQYF

v_call: TRBV20-1
j_call: TRBJ2-7
d_call: -
clone_size: few
cdr3_nt: TGCAGTGCTACCATCCCGGACGGTAACTCCTACGAGCAGTACTTC
cdr3_aa: CSATIPDGNSYEQYF

v_call: TRBV29-1
j_call: TRBJ2-1
d_call: -
clone_size: -
cdr3_nt: TGCAGCGTTGAGCCGAACTCCTACAATGAGCAGTTCTTC
cdr3_aa: CSVEPNSYNEQFF

v_call: TRBV11-2
j_call: TRBJ2-1
d_call: TRBD2
clone_size: -
cdr3_nt: TGTGCCAGCAGATCACTAGCGGGGTCTACCGAGCAGTTCTTC
cdr3_aa: CASRSLAGSTEQFF

v_call: TRBV6-1
j_call: TRBJ2-6
d_call: -
clone_size: -
cdr3_nt: TGTGCCACCACGCGGGGCTCTGGGGCCAACGTCCTGACTTTC
cdr3_aa: CATTRGSGANVLTF

v_call: TRBV28
j_call: TRBJ1-1
d_call: TRBD1
clone_size: -
cdr3_nt: TGTGCCAGCAGTTTACCAGGACAGGGAAGCACTGAAGCTTTCTTT
cdr3_aa: CASSLPGQGSTEAFF

v_call: TRBV29-1
j_call: TRBJ2-1
d_call: -
clone_size: few
cdr3_nt: TGCAGCGTTGAGGAGGACCAGCGGTCCTACAATGAGCAGTTCTTC
cdr3_aa: CSVEEDQRSYNEQFF

v_call: TRBV5-4
j_call: TRBJ2-2
d_call: TRBD2
clone_size: few
cdr3_nt: TGTGCCAGCAGCGTCGGACTAGCGGCGAACACCGGGGAGCTGTTTTTT
cdr3_aa: CASSVGLAANTGELFF

v_call: TRBV9
j_call: TRBJ2-1
d_call: -
clone_size: -
cdr3_nt: TGTGCCAGCAGCACCCCACGGGAATACAATGAGCAGTTCTTC
cdr3_aa: CASSTPREYNEQFF

v_call: TRBV29-1
j_call: TRBJ2-6
d_call: -
clone_size: -
cdr3_nt: TGCAGCGTTAGGGGCTCTGGGGCCAACGTCCTGACTTTC
cdr3_aa: CSVRGSGANVLTF

v_call: TRBV14
j_call: TRBJ2-5
d_call: -
clone_size: -
cdr3_nt: TGTGCCAGCAGCCCCCAGAGGGCGGGGTACCAAGAGACCCAGTACTTC
cdr3_aa: CASSPQRAGYQETQYF

v_call: TRBV6-1
j_call: TRBJ1-3
d_call: -
clone_size: -
cdr3_nt: TGTGCCAGCAGTGAACAGACAGCCCTATCGACTGGAAACACCATATATTTT
cdr3_aa: CASSEQTALSTGNTIYF

v_call: TRBV20-1
j_call: TRBJ1-1
d_call: -
clone_size: many
cdr3_nt: TGCAGCGGAAACTGGGGGGACCTTGAAGCTTTCTTT
cdr3_aa: CSGNWGDLEAFF

v_call: TRBV2
j_call: TRBJ2-7
d_call: TRBD2
clone_size: -
cdr3_nt: TGTGCCAGCAGACGCGGACTAGCGGGGGAGCGGTACGAGCAGTACTTC
cdr3_aa: CASRRGLAGERYEQYF

v_call: TRBV12-3/TRBV12-4
j_call: TRBJ1-1
d_call: -
clone_size: many
cdr3_nt: TGTGCCAGCAGTTTAGCTATGCAGGACGAAGCTTTCTTT
cdr3_aa: CASSLAMQDEAFF

v_call: TRBV20-1
j_call: TRBJ1-2
d_call: TRBD1
clone_size: -
cdr3_nt: TGCAGTGCTAGTCTAAGGGACAGGGGCTATGGCTACACCTTC
cdr3_aa: CSASLRDRGYGYTF

v_call: TRBV20-1
j_call: TRBJ1-1
d_call: -
clone_size: few
cdr3_nt: TGCAGTGCTAGAAGGGGAGGAGGGGAAGCTTTCTTT
cdr3_aa: CSARRGGGEAFF

v_call: TRBV20-1
j_call: TRBJ1-1
d_call: -
clone_size: many
cdr3_nt: TGCAGTTTCGGGACGAACACTGAAGCTTTCTTT
cdr3_aa: CSFGTNTEAFF

v_call: TRBV6-5
j_call: TRBJ2-5
d_call: -
clone_size: few
cdr3_nt: TGTGCCAGCAGTCGGGCCCCGGCGGTGAAGACCCAGTACTTC
cdr3_aa: CASSRAPAVKTQYF

v_call: TRBV18
j_call: TRBJ2-7
d_call: -
clone_size: few
cdr3_nt: TGTGCCAGCTCACCCCCAGGGATCTACGAGCAGTACTTC
cdr3_aa: CASSPPGIYEQYF

v_call: TRBV20-1
j_call: TRBJ2-3
d_call: TRBD1
clone_size: -
cdr3_nt: TGCAGTGCTGAGAGGGCAGGGGGCGCAAATACGCAGTATTTT
cdr3_aa: CSAERAGGANTQYF

v_call: TRBV20-1
j_call: TRBJ2-7
d_call: TRBD2
clone_size: once
cdr3_nt: TGCAGTGCTAGAGATCTCCGGACTAGCTGGGACTACGAGCAGTACTTC
cdr3_aa: CSARDLRTSWDYEQYF

v_call: TRBV20-1
j_call: TRBJ2-7
d_call: -
clone_size: -
cdr3_nt: TGCAGTGCTAGAATCGGGGGGCGGCCCTACGAGCAGTACTTC
cdr3_aa: CSARIGGRPYEQYF

v_call: TRBV12-3/TRBV12-4
j_call: TRBJ2-5
d_call: TRBD1
clone_size: few
cdr3_nt: TGTGCCAGCGAACCGGGACAGGGAAGGCAAGAGACCCAGTACTTC
cdr3_aa: CASEPGQGRQETQYF

v_call: TRBV9
j_call: TRBJ2-5
d_call: TRBD2
clone_size: -
cdr3_nt: TGTGCCAGCAGCCAAGCGGGGGAGGCCCAGTACTTC
cdr3_aa: CASSQAGEAQYF

v_call: TRBV19
j_call: TRBJ1-5
d_call: -
clone_size: once
cdr3_nt: TGTGCCAGTAGCCGGAGAGAGGATAATCAGCCCCAGCATTTT
cdr3_aa: CASSRREDNQPQHF

v_call: TRBV7-2
j_call: TRBJ2-3
d_call: -
clone_size: few
cdr3_nt: TGTGCCGCCACTGAGGCAGATACGCAGTATTTT
cdr3_aa: CAATEADTQYF

v_call: TRBV20-1
j_call: TRBJ1-1
d_call: TRBD1
clone_size: many
cdr3_nt: TGCAGTGCCGACAGGGAGAACACTGAAGCTTTCTTT
cdr3_aa: CSADRENTEAFF

v_call: TRBV7-3
j_call: TRBJ2-5
d_call: TRBD2
clone_size: -
cdr3_nt: TGTGCCAGCAGCTCCTTCCTAGCGGGGGTAGAGACCCAGTACTTC
cdr3_aa: CASSSFLAGVETQYF

v_call: TRBV4-1
j_call: TRBJ2-7
d_call: -
clone_size: many
cdr3_nt: TGCGCCAGCAGCCAAGATAGGACAAGGGATACCTACGAGCAGTACTTC
cdr3_aa: CASSQDRTRDTYEQYF

v_call: TRBV5-6
j_call: TRBJ2-7
d_call: TRBD1
clone_size: once
cdr3_nt: TGTGCCAGCAGCTTTGGGACAGGCCACTCCTACGAGCAGTACTTC
cdr3_aa: CASSFGTGHSYEQYF

v_call: TRBV9
j_call: TRBJ2-1
d_call: TRBD2
clone_size: -
cdr3_nt: TGTGCCAGCAGCCTATCTAGCGGGTACGGAAATGAGCAGTTCTTC
cdr3_aa: CASSLSSGYGNEQFF

v_call: TRBV20-1
j_call: TRBJ1-5
d_call: -
clone_size: -
cdr3_nt: TGCAGTGCTAGAGACGAGGTCCAGCCCCAGCATTTT
cdr3_aa: CSARDEVQPQHF

v_call: TRBV5-1
j_call: TRBJ2-1
d_call: TRBD1
clone_size: -
cdr3_nt: TGCGCCAGCAGCTACACTCTTCAGGCAGGGGGCAATGAGCAGTTCTTC
cdr3_aa: CASSYTLQAGGNEQFF

v_call: TRBV7-9
j_call: TRBJ1-3
d_call: -
clone_size: many
cdr3_nt: TGTGCCAGCAGCTTAGACGGGACCTACTCTGGAAACACCATATATTTT
cdr3_aa: CASSLDGTYSGNTIYF

v_call: TRBV2
j_call: TRBJ2-1
d_call: TRBD2
clone_size: -
cdr3_nt: TGTGCCAGCCTTCCGGTTAGCGGGGGGTCCAATGAGCAGTTCTTC
cdr3_aa: CASLPVSGGSNEQFF

v_call: TRBV29-1
j_call: TRBJ2-7
d_call: -
clone_size: few
cdr3_nt: TGCAGCGTTGTCGCCAAGGGCTACGAGCAGTACTTC
cdr3_aa: CSVVAKGYEQYF

v_call: TRBV20-1
j_call: TRBJ2-7
d_call: -
clone_size: few
cdr3_nt: TGCAGTGCTAATAAGGAAAACTACGAGCAGTACTTC
cdr3_aa: CSANKENYEQYF

v_call: TRBV12-3/TRBV12-4
j_call: TRBJ2-5
d_call: -
clone_size: -
cdr3_nt: TGTGCCAGCAGGCCCCCGAGATCAGGAAGGACCCAGTACTTC
cdr3_aa: CASRPPRSGRTQYF

v_call: TRBV12-3/TRBV12-4
j_call: TRBJ2-1
d_call: TRBD1
clone_size: few
cdr3_nt: TGTGCCAGCAGTCTGGGACAGGGAAAGAGGGATGAGCAGTTCTTC
cdr3_aa: CASSLGQGKRDEQFF